Below, 19 T cell receptor beta chains from the same sample are listed, as sequenced in a study of OX40 agonist ivuxolimab in advanced cancers. Sequencing was performed with immunoSEQ multiplex PCR; in TCRdb, only in-frame clones are kept and a portion is missing. The sample carries around 76,000 clones, around nine tenths recorded once. Sequenced here: CD4+ or CD8+ T cells sorted from blood, sampled in a trial of the OX40 agonist ivuxolimab. The receptors were gathered from an adult with an advanced solid tumor such as melanoma, head and neck, liver or kidney cancer.

This clone was observed once. The chain combines TRBV27 with TRBJ2-7; no reliable D call. V lost 3 bases, J lost 6 bases, and 9 bases lay in between. The germline CDR1 and CDR2 sequences are MNHEY and SMNVEV (reference sequence). The CDR3 extends over 12 amino acids. The CDR3 sequence is CASSLIGFEQYF. CDR3 nucleotide sequence: TGTGCCAGCAGTTTGATTGGGTTCGAGCAGTACTTC.

CDR3 nucleotides: TGTGCCAGCAGCTTCTACAGAAATGAGCAGTTCTTC. Translating it yields CASSFYRNEQFF. The chain employs TRBV5-8 and TRBJ2-1; the D is unclear. Germline V gene sequence: CDR1 SGHTS, CDR2 YDEGEE. The CDR3 has 12 residues. V lost 2 bases and J 7 bases, leaving 7 bases between the germline ends.

The chain employs TRBV27 and TRBJ2-5; the D is unclear. Germline values: CDR1 MNHEY, CDR2 SMNVEV (reference sequence). Trimming shortened V by 0 bases and J by 2 bases, and 7 bases separated the two germline ends. The CDR3 extends over 14 amino acids. CDR3 loop: CASSLSSEQETQYF. CDR3 coding DNA: TGTGCCAGCAGTTTATCTTCAGAGCAAGAGACCCAGTACTTC.

The V gene is TRBV5-8, the J gene TRBJ2-1, with D perhaps TRBD2 (5 bases). This CDR3 spans 15 amino acids. CDR1 SGHTS and CDR2 YDEGEE come from the germline V gene. V was shortened by 4 bases and J by 0 bases, with 11 bases between the two germline ends. The CDR3 DNA is TGTGCCAGCAGCAATAAAGGGAGCTCCTACAATGAGCAGTTCTTC. This codes for CASSNKGSSYNEQFF.

The chain uses TRBV30 and TRBJ2-7; 10 nucleotides align to TRBD1. V shed 2 bases, J shed 3 bases, and the junction held 4 bases outside the gene matches. Germline loops: CDR1 GTSNPN, CDR2 SVGIG (reference sequence). The CDR3 spans 14 residues. CDR3: CAWSRTGGSYEQYF. CDR3 nucleotide sequence: TGTGCCTGGAGTAGGACAGGGGGAAGCTACGAGCAGTACTTC.

This clone showed up just once. The chain links TRBV18 to TRBJ2-5, with TRBD1 identical over 10 bases. The germline V gene has CDR1 KGHSH and CDR2 LQKENI. The CDR3 extends over 15 amino acids. After removal of 3 bases from V and 6 bases from J, the junction contained 7 bases not matched to a gene. CDR3 residues: CASSPVTGGEKTQYF. The CDR3, as DNA: TGTGCCAGCTCACCCGTGACAGGGGGCGAGAAGACCCAGTACTTC.

This sequence joins TRBV5-1 and TRBJ1-1; D might be TRBD1 (6 bases). V was trimmed by 0 bases and J by 1 base, leaving 13 bases between them. Germline V gene sequence: CDR1 SGHRS, CDR2 YFSETQ. The CDR3 extends over 16 amino acids. CDR3 sequence: CASSLAPGQQNTEAFF. DNA of the CDR3: TGCGCCAGCAGCTTGGCCCCGGGACAACAGAACACTGAAGCTTTCTTT.

The DNA of the CDR3 is TGCGCCAGCAGCCAAGGGATCACAGATACGCAGTATTTT. Its protein is CASSQGITDTQYF. This rearrangement joins TRBV4-1 to TRBJ2-3, with no clear D. Germline V gene sequence: CDR1 MGHRA, CDR2 YSYEKL. CDR3 length equals 13 residues. Trimming left V 1 base short and J 2 bases short, with 4 bases between.

The chain carries TRBV19 and TRBJ2-7; D is uncertain. Trimming pared 3 bases from V and 3 bases from J, leaving 18 bases between. Germline V lookup: CDR1 LNHDA, CDR2 SQIVND (reference sequence). This CDR3 has 16 amino acids. This chain's CDR3 is CASSMGWGKAIYEQYF. CDR3 in DNA: TGTGCCAGTAGTATGGGTTGGGGAAAGGCGATCTACGAGCAGTACTTC.

The genes are TRBV5-6 and TRBJ2-5; D unresolved. The ends were cut back, 5 bases at V and 1 base at J, with 18 bases in the middle. CDR3 size: 16 residues. Per germline, CDR1 SGHDT and CDR2 YYEEEE. CDR3 coding DNA: TGTGCCAGCAGTTTTATTGTCCAACTATCCCAAGAGACCCAGTACTTC. Encoded protein: CASSFIVQLSQETQYF. Complete variable domain (other parts from reference TRBV5-6 and TRBJ2-5): DAGVTQSPTHLIKTRGQQVTLRCSPKSGHDTVSWYQQALGQGPQFIFQYYEEEERQRGNFPDRFSGHQFPNYSSELNVNALLLGDSALYLCASSFIVQLSQETQYFGPGTRLLVL.

CDR3 region: CAWRIAGGRREQYF. For the CDR3, the DNA is TGTGCCTGGAGGATAGCGGGAGGGCGGCGCGAGCAGTACTTC. The genes are TRBV30 and TRBJ2-7, with 11 bases fitting TRBD2. From germline, CDR1 is GTSNPN and CDR2 SVGIG (reference sequence). This CDR3 contains 14 residues. J gave up 6 bases and V 3 bases, and 7 bases lay outside the gene matches.

This rearrangement joins TRBV7-6 to TRBJ2-1; D perhaps matches TRBD2 (6 bases). Germline CDR1 is SGHVS and CDR2 is FNYEAQ. V lost 2 bases and J lost 9, with 11 bases in between. The CDR3 runs 13 residues. CDR3 coding DNA: TGTGCCAGCAGCTTAAACGGGGGTCCTGAGCAGTTCTTC. This encodes CASSLNGGPEQFF.

V gene TRBV7-9 combines with J gene TRBJ2-5, with a weak D call TRBD1 (5 bases). The CDR3 spans 13 residues. V gave up 5 bases and J gave up 2 bases, with 9 bases separating them. The V gene's germline CDR1 is SEHNR and CDR2 FQNEAQ (reference sequence). The CDR3 protein is CASSLQDQETQYF. The CDR3 bases are TGTGCCAGCAGCCTACAGGATCAAGAGACCCAGTACTTC.

The V and J genes are TRBV6-5 and TRBJ1-1, with D possibly matching TRBD1 (5 bases). The length of the CDR3 is 14 residues. The V and J ends lost 7 bases and 1 base respectively, with 13 bases between them. Germline CDR1 MNHEY, CDR2 SVGAGI. The CDR3 protein is CASISGTANTEAFF. CDR3 coding DNA: TGTGCCAGCATCTCCGGGACGGCGAACACTGAAGCTTTCTTT.

The chain employs TRBV4-2 and TRBJ2-3, with D hard to call. CDR1 is LGHNA, CDR2 YNFKEQ, per germline. The CDR3 runs 14 residues. V dropped 1 base and J dropped 0 bases, with 5 bases sitting between them. CDR3: CASSQVGSTDTQYF. The CDR3 coding sequence is TGTGCCAGCAGCCAAGTTGGAAGCACAGATACGCAGTATTTT.

The chain has TRBV6-5 and TRBJ2-3; TRBD2 is a possible D gene (7 bases). V lost 6 bases and J lost 2, with 12 bases in between. Germline loops: CDR1 MNHEY, CDR2 SVGAGI. This CDR3 comprises 14 residues. CDR3 sequence reads: CASSRAGHTDTQYF. The CDR3 DNA reads TGTGCCAGCAGCAGAGCGGGACACACAGATACGCAGTATTTT.

The V call is TRBV27, the J call TRBJ2-5, with D possibly matching TRBD1 (6 bases). This CDR3 has 15 residues. The V gene lost 4 bases and the J gene lost 11 bases, with 23 bases spanning the gap. Germline V gene sequence: CDR1 MNHEY, CDR2 SMNVEV (reference sequence). CDR3 DNA sequence: TGTGCCAGCAGTTCCCGACAGGAACCTCCATGGGAGCAGTACTTC. Translation: CASSSRQEPPWEQYF.

The gene calls are TRBV28 and TRBJ2-5, with D tentatively TRBD1 (5 bases). The better agreement between TRBJ2-7 and the DNA end casts doubt on the J call. CDR1 is MDHEN, CDR2 SYDVKM, per germline. CDR3 length: 14 residues. The CDR3 region has the DNA TGTGCCAGCAGTTTTGCGGCAGGGCCCTACGAGCAGTACTTC. Its translation is CASSFAAGPYEQYF.

This chain uses TRBV6-1 with TRBJ2-7; 8 bases match TRBD2. Trimming removed 6 bases from V and 2 bases from J; junction bases left unmatched: 6. CDR3 length equals 14 residues. Germline CDR1 and CDR2: MNHNS and SASEGT. The CDR3 loop is CASRPGLGAYEQYF. CDR3 sequence (DNA): TGTGCCAGCAGGCCGGGACTAGGAGCCTACGAGCAGTACTTC.